This T cell receptor (beta chain) was captured in a study of control samples from healthy donors and cancer patients. Sequencing used immunoSEQ multiplex PCR; TCRdb keeps in-frame clones, though not all of them. The table has about 59,000 clones, 92% seen once; the top ten hold around 1.7%. The germline CDR1 and CDR2 sequences are KGHSH and LQKENI. The CDR3 covers 12 residues. Comment on this clone: A junction boundary mismatches the germline segment, possibly from a read error.

This TCR was recovered from a man aged 40-49 years with colorectal cancer. The chain couples TRBV18 to TRBJ2-7; D is unresolved. The sequenced material came from PBMCs. This chain's CDR3 is CASSPRLGEQYF. The CDR3 DNA follows: TGTGCCAGCTCCCCACGACTTGGCGAGCAGTACTTC.